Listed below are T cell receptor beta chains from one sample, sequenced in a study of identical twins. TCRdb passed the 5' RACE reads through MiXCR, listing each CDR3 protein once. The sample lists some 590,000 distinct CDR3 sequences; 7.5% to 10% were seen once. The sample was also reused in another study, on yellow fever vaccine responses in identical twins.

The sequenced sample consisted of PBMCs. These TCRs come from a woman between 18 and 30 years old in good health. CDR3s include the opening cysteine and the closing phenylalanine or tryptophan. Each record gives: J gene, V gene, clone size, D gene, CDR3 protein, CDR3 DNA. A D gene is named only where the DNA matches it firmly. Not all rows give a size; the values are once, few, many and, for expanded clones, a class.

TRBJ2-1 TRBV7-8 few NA CASSYKEARNNEQFF TGTGCCAGCAGCTACAAGGAAGCCCGAAACAATGAGCAGTTCTTC
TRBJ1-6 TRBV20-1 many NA CSASPRVNSYNSPLHF TGCAGTGCTAGCCCCAGGGTGAACTCCTATAATTCACCCCTCCACTTT
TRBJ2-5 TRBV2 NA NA CASISILRETQYF TGTGCCAGCATCTCCATCCTCCGGGAGACCCAGTACTTC
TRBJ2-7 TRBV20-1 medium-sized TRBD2 CSARDSGREFEQYF TGCAGTGCTAGAGACAGCGGGAGGGAGTTCGAGCAGTACTTC
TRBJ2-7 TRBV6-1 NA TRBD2 CASSEGRGGPHEQYF TGTGCCAGCAGTGAAGGCCGGGGGGGGCCCCACGAGCAGTACTTC
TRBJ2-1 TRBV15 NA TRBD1 CATSRDRGREQFF TGTGCCACCAGCAGGGACAGGGGTCGGGAGCAGTTCTTC
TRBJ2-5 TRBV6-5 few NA CASGEEETQYF TGTGCCAGCGGGGAGGAAGAGACCCAGTACTTC
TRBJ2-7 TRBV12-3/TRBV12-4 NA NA CASSSVDRNLLSEQYF TGTGCCAGCAGTTCCGTCGACAGGAATCTACTATCCGAGCAGTACTTC
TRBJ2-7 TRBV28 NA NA CASSQGGRLAYEQYF TGTGCCAGCAGTCAGGGAGGACGGCTAGCCTACGAGCAGTACTTC
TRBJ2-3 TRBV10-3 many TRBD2 CAISGSAGVGKDTQYF TGTGCCATCAGTGGGTCGGCGGGAGTTGGAAAAGATACGCAGTATTTT
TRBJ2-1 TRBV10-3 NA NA CAISEVLEDEQFF TGTGCCATCAGTGAAGTACTAGAAGATGAGCAGTTCTTC
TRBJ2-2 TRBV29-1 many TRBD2 CSVKGLAATGELFF TGCAGCGTTAAGGGACTAGCGGCCACCGGGGAGCTGTTTTTT
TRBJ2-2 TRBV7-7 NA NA CASSANGGRTGELFF TGTGCTAGCAGCGCGAATGGGGGGCGTACCGGGGAGCTGTTTTTT
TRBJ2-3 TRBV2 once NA CASSTLTTDTQYF TGTGCCAGCAGTACACTCACCACAGATACGCAGTATTTT
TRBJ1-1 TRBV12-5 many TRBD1 CASGWGTDLTEAFF TGTGCTAGTGGTTGGGGGACAGACCTCACTGAAGCTTTCTTT
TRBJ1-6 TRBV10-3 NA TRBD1 CAISKDRVGSPLHF TGTGCCATCAGCAAGGACAGGGTCGGATCACCCCTCCACTTT
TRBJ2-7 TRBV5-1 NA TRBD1 CASSLRDSNYEQYF TGCGCCAGCAGCCTCCGGGACAGCAACTACGAGCAGTACTTC
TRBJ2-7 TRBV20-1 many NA CSALDPTGLIGGVYEQYF TGCAGTGCTCTTGACCCGACAGGATTAATTGGTGGGGTCTACGAGCAGTACTTC
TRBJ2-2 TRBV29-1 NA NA CSVDLTATGELFF TGCAGCGTTGATTTAACGGCCACCGGGGAGCTGTTTTTT
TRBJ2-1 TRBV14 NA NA CASSQALRELFF TGTGCCAGCAGCCAAGCTCTCCGAGAGTTGTTCTTC
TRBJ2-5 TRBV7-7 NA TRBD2 CASSLSGGLQETQYF TGTGCTAGCAGCCTTAGCGGGGGGCTCCAAGAGACCCAGTACTTC
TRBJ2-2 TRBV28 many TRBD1 CASSLTGTGVTGELFF TGTGCCAGCAGCTTAACCGGGACAGGGGTCACCGGGGAGCTGTTTTTT
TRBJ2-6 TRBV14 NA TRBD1 CASTRDRGLGANVLTF TGTGCCAGCACCCGGGACAGGGGGCTTGGGGCCAACGTCCTGACTTTC
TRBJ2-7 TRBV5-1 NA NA CASSLAVGGGEQYF TGCGCCAGCAGCTTGGCCGTGGGGGGCGGCGAGCAGTACTTC
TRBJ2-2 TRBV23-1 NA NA CASSPCGLSTGELFF TGCGCCAGCAGCCCCTGCGGGCTGAGCACCGGGGAGCTGTTTTTT
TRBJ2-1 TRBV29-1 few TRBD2 CSAGLAGEQFF TGCAGCGCCGGACTAGCGGGTGAGCAGTTCTTC
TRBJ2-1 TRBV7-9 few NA CASSLGDLNEQFF TGTGCCAGCAGCTTAGGGGACCTCAATGAGCAGTTCTTC
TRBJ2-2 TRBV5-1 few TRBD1 CASSGKRQGTNTGELFF TGCGCCAGCAGCGGGAAAAGACAGGGTACGAACACCGGGGAGCTGTTTTTT
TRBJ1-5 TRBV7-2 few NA CASSLQGTSNQPQHF TGTGCCAGCAGCTTGCAGGGAACGAGCAATCAGCCCCAGCATTTT
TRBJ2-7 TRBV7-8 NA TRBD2 CASSPPAGGTYEQYF TGTGCCAGCAGCCCTCCGGCGGGAGGGACCTACGAGCAGTACTTC
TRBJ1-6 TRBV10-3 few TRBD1 CATLGQGDWSPLHF TGTGCCACCCTAGGTCAGGGGGACTGGTCACCCCTCCACTTT
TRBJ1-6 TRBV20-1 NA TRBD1 CSARGDSQKTYNSPLHF TGCAGTGCTAGGGGGGACAGCCAAAAAACCTATAATTCACCCCTCCACTTT
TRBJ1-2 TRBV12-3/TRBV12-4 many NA CASSLSGSWAYGYTF TGTGCCAGCAGTTTATCTGGCAGTTGGGCCTATGGCTACACCTTC
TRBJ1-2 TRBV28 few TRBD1 CASSTGQALTFYYTF TGTGCCAGCAGCACGGGACAGGCATTAACCTTCTATTACACCTTC
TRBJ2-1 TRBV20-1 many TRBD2 CSARDRTSGGYNEQFF TGCAGTGCTAGAGACCGGACTAGCGGGGGATACAATGAGCAGTTCTTC
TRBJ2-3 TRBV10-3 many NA CAISLTDTQYF TGTGCCATCAGTCTCACAGATACGCAGTATTTT